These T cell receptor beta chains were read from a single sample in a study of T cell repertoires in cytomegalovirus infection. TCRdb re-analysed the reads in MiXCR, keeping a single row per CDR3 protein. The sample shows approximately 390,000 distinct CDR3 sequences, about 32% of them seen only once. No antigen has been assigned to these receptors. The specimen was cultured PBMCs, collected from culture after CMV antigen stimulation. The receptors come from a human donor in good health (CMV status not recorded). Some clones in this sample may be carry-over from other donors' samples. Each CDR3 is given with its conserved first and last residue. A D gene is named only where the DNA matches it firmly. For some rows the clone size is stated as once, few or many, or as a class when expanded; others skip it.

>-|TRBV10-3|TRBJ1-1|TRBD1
TGTGCCATCAGCTTCTCCGGAACAGGGGGAGGCACTGAAGCTTTCTTT
CAISFSGTGGGTEAFF
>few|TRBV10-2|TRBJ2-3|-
TGCGCCAGCGGGGGGGGGCCCACAGATACGCAGTATTTT
CASGGGPTDTQYF
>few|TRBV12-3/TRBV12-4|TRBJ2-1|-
TGTGCCAGCAGCAATCCCCATTGGGATGGCCTACAGGTGGTTTCGTCGAATGAGCAGTTCTTC
CASSNPHWDGLQVVSSNEQFF
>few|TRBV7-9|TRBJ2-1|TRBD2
TGTGCCAGCAGCAAACCTAGCGGGAGGAATGAGCAGTTCTTC
CASSKPSGRNEQFF
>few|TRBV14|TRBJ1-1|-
TGTGCCAGCAGCCTAGGGCCCCCCACTGAAGCTTTCTTT
CASSLGPPTEAFF
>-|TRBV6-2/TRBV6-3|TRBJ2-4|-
TGTGCCAGCAGCCTTCCTTCCTATGGCAGGATTGAAAACATTCAGTACTTC
CASSLPSYGRIENIQYF
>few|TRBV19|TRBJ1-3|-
TGTGCCAGTAGGCAGGGTGCGGGAAACACCATATATTTT
CASRQGAGNTIYF
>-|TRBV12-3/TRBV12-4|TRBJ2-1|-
TGTGCCAGCAGTCGGCCGGGCTCCGCTTACAATGAGCAGTTCTTC
CASSRPGSAYNEQFF
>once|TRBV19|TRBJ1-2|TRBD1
TGTGCCAGTAGTTTACTCCCCGGGACAGGGGGTGGCTACACCTTC
CASSLLPGTGGGYTF
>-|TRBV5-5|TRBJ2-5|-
TGTGCCAGCAGCCGGGCCGTGGGAGGCGAGGCTCGAGAGACCCAGTACTTC
CASSRAVGGEARETQYF
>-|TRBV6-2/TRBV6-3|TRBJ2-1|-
TGTGCCAGCAGTTACACCCTTGTCGAGCAGTTCTTC
CASSYTLVEQFF
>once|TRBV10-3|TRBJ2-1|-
TGTGCCATCAGTGTCACCGGGACGGCCGGAAGAAATGAGCAGTTCTTC
CAISVTGTAGRNEQFF
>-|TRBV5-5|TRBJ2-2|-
TGTGCCAGCAGCTTCGCCTTGCTAGAGCCCGGGGAGCTGTTTTTT
CASSFALLEPGELFF
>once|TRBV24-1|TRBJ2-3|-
TGTGCCACCAGTGATCCAGGGTTCACAGATACGCAGTATTTT
CATSDPGFTDTQYF
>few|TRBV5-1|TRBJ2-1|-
TGCGCCAGCAGCCCGCCGGCGGGACAGACTTACAATGAGCAGTTCTTC
CASSPPAGQTYNEQFF
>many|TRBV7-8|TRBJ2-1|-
TGTGCCAGCAGCTTAGAGCGGTTCTCCTACAATGAGCAGTTCTTC
CASSLERFSYNEQFF
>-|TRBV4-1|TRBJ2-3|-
TGCGCCAGCAGCCAAGATCCCCGGGAGGATACGCAGTATTTT
CASSQDPREDTQYF